These 31 T cell receptor beta chains originate from one sample sequenced in a study of T cells in Graves' hyperthyroidism and ophthalmopathy. TCR beta CDR3 regions were amplified from RNA. When the TCR CDR3 underwent first-round RT-PCR, the HTBI primer set was used. TCRdb independently ran MiXCR on the multiplex PCR reads; one entry per CDR3 protein. The table has approximately 590,000 distinct CDR3 sequences, about 15% seen once. The sample taken for sequencing was blood. These receptors were taken from a woman aged 25 to 39 with Graves' hyperthyroidism.

This clonotype was detected ten times or more. The chain joins TRBV11-3 to TRBJ2-7, with 10 bases aligning to TRBD2. Germline CDR1 and CDR2: SGHNT and YENEEA. V shed 5 bases, J shed 6 bases, and the junction held 10 bases outside the gene matches. This CDR3 has 15 amino acids. CDR3 sequence: CASSQHASGSGEQYF. The CDR3 coding sequence is TGTGCCAGCAGCCAACACGCTAGCGGGAGTGGCGAGCAGTACTTC.

This clonotype was recorded a few times. The chain is built from TRBV19 and TRBJ1-2; D unresolved. This CDR3 comprises 15 residues. V gave up 8 bases and J gave up 2 bases, with 18 bases separating them. Germline V lookup: CDR1 LNHDA, CDR2 SQIVND (reference sequence). The CDR3 spells CASSLRGSGNYGYTF. Here the CDR3 DNA reads TGTGCCAGTTCCCTCAGAGGGAGTGGAAACTATGGCTACACCTTC.

The sample holds many counts of this clonotype. The V gene is TRBV20-1, the J gene TRBJ2-7; TRBD2 is a possible D gene (6 bases). The V and J ends lost 5 bases and 3 bases respectively, with 17 bases between them. The CDR3 loop spans 14 amino acids. CDR1 and CDR2 from the germline V gene are DFQATT and SNEGSKA (reference sequence). CDR3 sequence: CSALNAWRGYEQYF. CDR3 in DNA: TGCAGTGCTCTCAATGCGTGGCGGGGCTACGAGCAGTACTTC.

This clonotype appeared a few times. The CDR3 reads CASSQSRGRDEQYF. CDR3 DNA sequence: TGTGCCAGCAGTCAGTCCCGAGGGCGGGACGAGCAGTACTTC. This chain links TRBV6-2 or TRBV6-3 with TRBJ2-7; maybe TRBD2 (5 bases). The CDR3 is 14 amino acids. V lost 5 bases, J lost 5 bases, and 16 bases lay in between. CDR1 is MNHEY and CDR2 is SVGEGT in the germline V gene.

Ten or more counts support this clonotype. The rearrangement uses TRBV5-1 and TRBJ2-3; TRBD1 matches 9 bases. Germline V gives CDR1 SGHRS, CDR2 YFSETQ. This CDR3 is 14 amino acids long. V gave up 2 bases and J gave up 6 bases; unmatched junction bases: 4. This chain's CDR3 is CASSFRTGEDTQYF. The DNA for the CDR3 is TGCGCCAGCAGCTTCCGGACAGGGGAGGATACGCAGTATTTT.

About this clonotype itself: A much more abundant neighbour one base away suggests this may be a read error. This rearrangement joins TRBV5-1 to TRBJ2-7, with 14 positions matching TRBD2. Germline lookup yields CDR1 SGHRS and CDR2 YFSETQ. V shed 7 bases, J shed 7 bases, and the junction held 10 bases outside the gene matches. The CDR3 has 15 residues. The CDR3 loop is CASGWGTSGSTEQYF. The CDR3, as DNA: TGCGCCAGCGGCTGGGGGACTAGCGGGAGTACTGAGCAGTACTTC.

The table lists this clonotype with many counts. The rearrangement uses TRBV9 and TRBJ2-3, with 12 bases lining up with TRBD1. The CDR3 has 16 residues. The germline CDR1 and CDR2 sequences are SGDLS and YYNGEE. Trimming removed 0 bases from V and 4 bases from J; junction bases left unmatched: 3. CDR3 nucleotide sequence: TGTGCCAGCAGCGTAGACGGGACAGGGGGCGCAGATACGCAGTATTTT. It translates to CASSVDGTGGADTQYF.

This clonotype was seen ten or more times. V gene TRBV13 combines with J gene TRBJ2-1; no definite D call. Trimming took 3 bases from V and 4 from J, leaving 13 bases between them. The length of the CDR3 is 15 residues. Germline-derived CDR1 and CDR2 are PRHDT and FYEKMQ (reference sequence). This chain's CDR3 is CASSFRNARYNEQFF. The CDR3 DNA sequence: TGTGCCAGCAGCTTTAGGAACGCGAGGTACAATGAGCAGTTCTTC.

The chain uses TRBV5-4 and TRBJ2-4, with a possible D match to TRBD1 (6 bases). V was clipped by 0 bases and J by 4 bases, with 11 bases between them. This CDR3 is 15 amino acids long. Germline V gene data show CDR1 as SGHNT and CDR2 as YYREEE (reference sequence). CDR3 region: CASSLGGQTKNIQYF. The CDR3 coding sequence is TGTGCCAGCAGCTTGGGCGGACAGACTAAAAACATTCAGTACTTC.

The chain combines TRBV20-1 with TRBJ2-1, with D possibly matching TRBD2 (6 bases). This CDR3 contains 14 residues. CDR1 is DFQATT, CDR2 SNEGSKA, per germline (reference sequence). The V and J ends lost 4 bases and 8 bases respectively, with 18 bases between them. As DNA, the CDR3 is TGCAGTGCTATGGGGCGGGATCGTGGCGATGAGCAGTTCTTC. Amino acids: CSAMGRDRGDEQFF.

The chain combines TRBV5-5 with TRBJ2-7, with 7 bases matching TRBD2. CDR1 SGHKS and CDR2 YYEKEE come from the germline V gene (reference sequence). This CDR3 has 15 amino acids. Unmatched junction bases numbered 3, after V lost 0 bases and J lost 0 bases. CDR3 sequence: CASSLVLAVSYEQYF. In DNA, the CDR3 is TGTGCCAGCAGCTTGGTTCTAGCGGTCTCCTACGAGCAGTACTTC.

At least ten counts were recorded for this clonotype. The V call is TRBV10-1, the J call TRBJ1-1; unclear D gene. The CDR3 runs to 12 residues. In germline, CDR1 is WNHNN, CDR2 SYGVQD (reference sequence). V was trimmed by 10 bases and J by 1 base, leaving 10 bases between them. The CDR3 is CAKEDQNTEAFF. The DNA of the CDR3 is TGCGCCAAGGAGGACCAGAACACTGAAGCTTTCTTT.

This clonotype came up many times. The chain employs TRBV6-1 and TRBJ1-1, with 9 bases aligning to TRBD1. The CDR3 spans 15 residues. V dropped 4 bases and J dropped 3; count of bases not matched to a gene: 6. CDR1 MNHNS and CDR2 SASEGT come from the germline V gene. CDR3 sequence (DNA): TGTGCCAGCAGTGTGGGGACAGGGAGAGACACTGAAGCTTTCTTT. Translated, it gives CASSVGTGRDTEAFF.

The chain employs TRBV6-2 or TRBV6-3 and TRBJ2-3; D tentatively fits TRBD1 or TRBD2 (5 bases each). V lost 2 bases and J 6 bases, leaving 18 bases between the germline ends. This CDR3 has 16 amino acids. The V gene's germline CDR1 is MNHEY and CDR2 SVGEGT. CDR3 sequence: CASSYLGTSEGDTQYF. The CDR3 nucleotides are TGTGCCAGCAGTTACCTTGGGACCTCGGAAGGGGATACGCAGTATTTT.

This clonotype was observed many times. DNA of the CDR3: TGTGCCAGCAGCGTACAATTTCGGTTTGGGCCGTTGGAGACCCAGTACTTC. Protein sequence: CASSVQFRFGPLETQYF. This chain joins TRBV11-1 and TRBJ2-5, with D hard to call. The CDR3 consists of 17 residues. Germline lookup yields CDR1 SGHAT and CDR2 FQDESV (reference sequence). Trimming cost V 5 bases and J 5 bases, with 24 bases left between them.

Only a few counts were recorded for this clonotype. A much larger clone lies one base from this, so it may be a read error. The rearrangement uses TRBV20-1 and TRBJ2-7; unclear D gene. The CDR3 is 13 residues long. The germline V gene has CDR1 DFQATT and CDR2 SNEGSKA (reference sequence). CDR3 in DNA: TGCAGTGCTAGAGAGACGCACTCCTACGAGCAGTGCTTC. It yields the protein CSARETHSYEQCF.

The chain carries TRBV7-3 and TRBJ2-2, with D tentatively TRBD1 or TRBD2 (6 bases each). The V gene's germline CDR1 is SGHTA and CDR2 FQGTGA. Trimming left V 6 bases short and J 6 bases short, with 20 bases between. The CDR3 has 16 amino acids. For the CDR3, the DNA is TGTGCCAGCAGTTACTCGACGGGGGCCAGGGCCGGGGAGCTGTTTTTT. It translates to CASSYSTGARAGELFF.

This clonotype was observed at least ten times. J is TRBJ1-2 and V is TRBV5-1; D ambiguous. V lost 3 bases and J 5 bases, leaving 14 bases between the germline ends. This CDR3 has 14 amino acids. The germline gives CDR1 SGHRS, CDR2 YFSETQ. The CDR3 nucleotides are TGCGCCAGCAGCTCTGCCGGGGTCATATATGGCTACACCTTC. It translates to CASSSAGVIYGYTF.

This clonotype was detected only a few times. The rearrangement joins TRBV18 to TRBJ2-4; D is possibly TRBD2 (6 bases). The germline V gene encodes CDR1 KGHSH and CDR2 LQKENI. The CDR3 totals 15 residues. Trimming removed 4 bases from V and 9 bases from J, with 19 bases in between. CDR3 amino acids: CASSQGQRIGGIQYF. CDR3 sequence (DNA): TGTGCCAGCTCACAGGGCCAAAGGATCGGGGGCATTCAGTACTTC.

This clonotype was observed a few times. An end of the junction does not agree with germline; a read error may underlie this. The rearrangement joins TRBV7-3 to TRBJ1-1, with D perhaps TRBD1 (6 bases). This CDR3 comprises 13 residues. Germline V gene sequence: CDR1 SGHTA, CDR2 FQGTGA. CDR3 DNA: TGTGCCAGCAGGCGAGACGGGGGCACTGAAGCTCTCTTT. It encodes CASRRDGGTEALF.

The rearrangement links TRBV30 to TRBJ2-2, with D perhaps matching TRBD1 or TRBD2 (5 bases each). The germline V and J ends were trimmed by 0 bases and 2 bases, with 19 bases remaining between them. CDR3 size: 18 residues. CDR1 GTSNPN and CDR2 SVGIG come from the germline V gene (reference sequence). The CDR3 bases are TGTGCCTGGAGTGTGAAATTGGGGCTAGGGAGCAACACCGGGGAGCTGTTTTTT. Protein sequence: CAWSVKLGLGSNTGELFF.

This clonotype was seen ten or more times. V is TRBV9 and J is TRBJ2-2; D is ambiguous. The CDR3 loop spans 14 amino acids. Germline lookup yields CDR1 SGDLS and CDR2 YYNGEE. Between the trimmed V and J ends, which lost 0 bases and 1 base, there was a span of 4 bases. As DNA, the CDR3 is TGTGCCAGCAGCGTAGGTCTGAACACCGGGGAGCTGTTTTTT. Protein product: CASSVGLNTGELFF.

This clonotype was counted many times. CDR3 DNA sequence: TGTGCCAGCAGTTACCGGACAGGTTGGGTCGACGAGCAGTACTTC. It yields the protein CASSYRTGWVDEQYF. The chain is built from TRBV6-2 or TRBV6-3 and TRBJ2-7; TRBD1 matches at 7 bases. V lost 2 bases and J lost 5; bases outside the gene matches: 9. Germline V gene data show CDR1 as MNHEY and CDR2 as SVGEGT. The CDR3 covers 15 residues.

This clonotype occurred many times. The rearrangement links TRBV5-1 to TRBJ2-3, with 9 positions matching TRBD2. The CDR3 extends over 17 amino acids. J was trimmed by 4 bases and V by 0 bases; bases with no gene match: 9. Germline CDR1 and CDR2: SGHRS and YFSETQ. CDR3 coding DNA: TGCGCCAGCAGCTTGGTAGGGACTAGCCCTTTCCCAGATACGCAGTATTTT. It specifies CASSLVGTSPFPDTQYF.

In this sample, this clonotype turned up many times. The gene calls are TRBV28 and TRBJ2-2; 13 bases agree with TRBD2. There are 16 residues in the CDR3. Germline V gene data show CDR1 as MDHEN and CDR2 as SYDVKM. The V gene end was trimmed by 5 bases and the J gene end by 6 bases; junction bases not matched to a gene: 6. The CDR3 nucleotides read TGTGCCAGCAGTCCCCCGGGACTAGCGGGACCCGGGGAGCTGTTTTTT. Encoded protein: CASSPPGLAGPGELFF.

CDR3 sequence (DNA): TGTGCCAGTGAGGGCAGGGGAGATTCACCCCTCCACTTT. The encoded protein is CASEGRGDSPLHF. The rearrangement joins TRBV19 to TRBJ1-6; perhaps TRBD1 as D (6 bases). Trimming pared 8 bases from V and 8 bases from J, leaving 13 bases between. The CDR3 spans 13 residues. The germline CDR1 and CDR2 sequences are LNHDA and SQIVND (reference sequence).

This clonotype was detected many times. The V and J genes are TRBV29-1 and TRBJ2-1; TRBD2 aligns across 8 bases. Trimming at V came to 7 bases and at J to 9 bases, leaving 8 bases not matched to a gene. This CDR3 is 12 amino acids long. Germline lookup yields CDR1 SQVTM and CDR2 ANQGSEA. The CDR3 nucleotides read TGCAGCGCCACGACTAGCGCGGGTGAGCAGTTCTTC. Translating it yields CSATTSAGEQFF.

Here the CDR3 DNA reads TGTGCCAGCAGCTCCCGGACAGGGTATAATTCACCCCTCCACTTT. This encodes CASSSRTGYNSPLHF. The chain uses TRBV7-2 and TRBJ1-6, with TRBD1 matching 8 bases. CDR3 size: 15 residues. From germline, CDR1 is SGHTA and CDR2 FQGNSA. The J segment lost 4 bases and the V segment lost 4 bases, leaving 3 bases of the junction unmatched.

V usage is TRBV5-5 and J usage is TRBJ2-1, with TRBD1 identical over 7 bases. This CDR3 contains 15 residues. Germline assignment: CDR1 SGHKS and CDR2 YYEKEE (reference sequence). Losses at the gene ends were 4 bases for V and 2 bases for J; bases not matched to a gene: 6. For the CDR3, the DNA is TGTGCCAGCAGCCAGACAGGGAATACCTACAATGAGCAGTTCTTC. Its translation: CASSQTGNTYNEQFF.

This clonotype was observed at least ten times. The chain has TRBV30 and TRBJ2-5; the D gene is possibly TRBD1 (6 bases). V was pared by 2 bases and J by 4 bases, with 11 bases between. Germline V gene data show CDR1 as GTSNPN and CDR2 as SVGIG (reference sequence). CDR3 length: 13 residues. The CDR3 coding sequence is TGTGCCTGGAGTTTGGGGGCAGCAGAGACCCAGTACTTC. Its protein product is CAWSLGAAETQYF.

As concerns this clonotype: This could be a read error, since a much larger clone is one nucleotide away. The chain is built from TRBV20-1 and TRBJ2-3, with D unclear. The CDR3 covers 15 residues. Germline V gives CDR1 DFQATT, CDR2 SNEGSKA (reference sequence). CDR3 nucleotides: TGCAGTGTTAGAGATCATGCTTTTGGGTCAGATACGCAGTATTTT. Its translation is CSVRDHAFGSDTQYF.